A single sample is the source of the 29 T cell receptor beta chains below, sequenced in a study of T cell responses to AZD1222 COVID-19 vaccine. Libraries were prepared by immunoSEQ multiplex PCR; TCRdb keeps only in-frame clonotypes and omits some of them. The table lists approximately 80,000 clones, approximately 85% of them singletons. The starting material was peripheral blood, obtained 28 days after the second AZD1222 dose. These receptor sequences come from an adult who received the AZD1222 COVID-19 vaccine.

The J gene is TRBJ2-1, the V gene TRBV9; D not resolved. Germline CDR1 and CDR2: SGDLS and YYNGEE. This CDR3 is 13 amino acids long. V lost 4 bases and J 2 bases, leaving 7 bases between the germline ends. The CDR3, as DNA: TGTGCCAGCAGCCCTGTGCCCTACAATGAGCAGTTCTTC. It yields the protein CASSPVPYNEQFF.

The chain is built from TRBV27 and TRBJ1-1, with D possibly matching TRBD1 (6 bases). Trimming shortened V by 3 bases and J by 3 bases, and 14 bases separated the two germline ends. CDR3 size: 15 residues. Germline V gene sequence: CDR1 MNHEY, CDR2 SMNVEV (reference sequence). This chain's CDR3 is CASSFSTGGDTEAFF. In DNA form, the CDR3 reads TGTGCCAGCAGTTTCTCCACCGGGGGCGACACTGAAGCTTTCTTT.

The table lists this clone with a count of one. Written as DNA, the CDR3 is TGTGCCAGCAGCTTAGATCGAGTTTGGGGGGCGCAGGCTTTCTTT. It yields the protein CASSLDRVWGAQAFF. The chain uses TRBV11-2 and TRBJ1-1; D is perhaps TRBD1 (6 bases). The CDR3 totals 15 residues. V dropped 0 bases and J dropped 11 bases, with 19 bases sitting between them. CDR1 is SGHAT and CDR2 is FQNNGV in the germline V gene.

This sequence joins TRBV9 and TRBJ1-4, with a tentative D call TRBD1 (5 bases). The CDR3 is 15 amino acids. Germline V CDR1 and CDR2: SGDLS, YYNGEE. The V end lost 0 bases, the J end lost 2 bases, and 8 bases lay between the germline ends. The CDR3 bases are TGTGCCAGCAGCGTAGGGGGGTCGACTAATGAAAAACTGTTTTTT. Its translation is CASSVGGSTNEKLFF.

V gene TRBV5-1 combines with J gene TRBJ1-1; TRBD1 aligns across 7 bases. The V gene end was trimmed by 3 bases and the J gene end by 1 base; junction bases not matched to a gene: 3. This CDR3 is 14 amino acids long. In germline, CDR1 is SGHRS, CDR2 YFSETQ. CDR3 nucleotide sequence: TGCGCCAGCAGCTCGGGACAGCAGAACACTGAAGCTTTCTTT. This encodes CASSSGQQNTEAFF. Together with reference TRBV5-1 and TRBJ1-1, the CDR3 gives the full variable domain: KAGVTQTPRYLIKTRGQQVTLSCSPISGHRSVSWYQQTPGQGLQFLFEYFSETQRNKGNFPGRFSGRQFSNSRSEMNVSTLELGDSALYLCASSSGQQNTEAFFGQGTRLTVV.

This clone has only one observation. The V gene is TRBV2, the J gene TRBJ2-7, with 9 bases identical to TRBD1. The CDR3 has 14 amino acids. V lost 6 bases, J lost 6 bases, and 9 bases stayed unmatched. Germline CDR1 SNHLY, CDR2 FYNNEI. CDR3 nucleotide sequence: TGTGCCAGCAGGAAAGGCCGGGGACAGGGCGAGCAGTACTTC. This translates into CASRKGRGQGEQYF. The full variable domain, in which reference TRBV2 and TRBJ2-7 provide the parts outside the CDR3, is EPEVTQTPSHQVTQMGQEVILRCVPISNHLYFYWYRQILGQKVEFLVSFYNNEISEKSEIFDDQFSVERPDGSNFTLKIRSTKLEDSAMYFCASRKGRGQGEQYFGPGTRLTVT.

The chain combines TRBV5-4 with TRBJ2-2; 7 bases are shared with TRBD2. Germline V CDR1 and CDR2: SGHNT, YYREEE (reference sequence). V shed 4 bases and J 1 base; nucleotides not matched to a gene: 10. The CDR3 consists of 17 residues. The CDR3 region has the DNA TGTGCCAGCAGCCGGGGACTATCTAGCGGGAACACCGGGGAGCTGTTTTTT. Encoded protein: CASSRGLSSGNTGELFF.

V usage is TRBV6-5 and J usage is TRBJ2-1; D possibly corresponds to TRBD2 (6 bases). V lost 7 bases and J 4 bases, leaving 11 bases between the germline ends. The CDR3 loop spans 13 amino acids. Germline values: CDR1 MNHEY, CDR2 SVGAGI. The CDR3 reads CASNGGLYNEQFF. DNA of the CDR3: TGTGCCAGCAACGGGGGTTTGTACAATGAGCAGTTCTTC.

V usage is TRBV5-6 and J usage is TRBJ1-4; 7 bases are shared with TRBD1. Germline V gene data show CDR1 as SGHDT and CDR2 as YYEEEE. With V trimmed by 0 bases and J by 3 bases, 5 bases remained unmatched. The CDR3 length is 16 residues. CDR3 protein: CASSLARGWANEKLFF. DNA for the CDR3: TGTGCCAGCAGCTTGGCCAGGGGGTGGGCTAATGAAAAACTGTTTTTT.

The CDR3 DNA reads TGTGCCAGCAGCTCGACAGCTAACTATGGCTACACCTTC. This sequence encodes CASSSTANYGYTF. The chain couples TRBV7-8 to TRBJ1-2; D is perhaps TRBD1 (5 bases). The germline V and J ends were trimmed by 4 bases and 0 bases, with 6 bases remaining between them. Germline CDR1 reads SGHVS; CDR2 reads FQNEAQ. The CDR3 consists of 13 residues.

The rearrangement uses TRBV28 and TRBJ2-7; 8 nucleotides match TRBD1. The CDR3 totals 16 residues. Germline V gene lookup returns CDR1 MDHEN and CDR2 SYDVKM. J was trimmed by 7 bases and V by 3 bases; bases with no gene match: 14. CDR3 region: CASSFLGGTGIKEQYF. Here the CDR3 DNA reads TGTGCCAGCAGTTTCTTAGGAGGGACAGGTATAAAAGAGCAGTACTTC.

The chain employs TRBV6-1 and TRBJ1-1; D is uncertain. V lost 2 bases and J 0 bases, leaving 22 bases between the germline ends. The CDR3 runs 19 residues. Germline V gives CDR1 MNHNS, CDR2 SASEGT. The CDR3 DNA reads TGTGCCAGCAGTGAATTTATCAGAAATGGACGTCTTATGAACACTGAAGCTTTCTTT. Protein sequence: CASSEFIRNGRLMNTEAFF.

This clone was detected only a few times. The chain has TRBV28 and TRBJ1-5, with no clear D. V was clipped by 7 bases and J by 0 bases, with 19 bases between them. The CDR3 has 17 amino acids. From germline, CDR1 is MDHEN and CDR2 SYDVKM. The CDR3 protein is CASKSGQLNLSNQPQHF. CDR3 nucleotides: TGTGCCAGCAAGTCCGGGCAGCTGAATCTTAGCAATCAGCCCCAGCATTTT.

The V and J genes are TRBV4-2 and TRBJ1-1; no definite D call. The V end was cut by 0 bases, the J end by 7 bases, with 15 bases between. This CDR3 is built from 15 residues. Germline CDR1 is LGHNA and CDR2 is YNFKEQ. CDR3 protein: CASSQDGRVTGEAFF. Here the CDR3 DNA reads TGTGCCAGCAGCCAAGATGGTAGGGTGACTGGTGAAGCTTTCTTT.

The chain couples TRBV19 to TRBJ2-5; 8 bases align to TRBD2. The trim removed 1 base at V and 7 bases at J, leaving 5 bases unmatched. CDR1 is LNHDA and CDR2 is SQIVND in the germline V gene (reference sequence). The CDR3 is 14 amino acids. The CDR3 DNA sequence: TGTGCCAGTAGTATAGTCAGCGGGGGCGCGACCCAGTACTTC. Translated: CASSIVSGGATQYF.

The V gene is TRBV11-1, the J gene TRBJ2-4; 10 bases are a match to TRBD1. The germline CDR1 and CDR2 sequences are SGHAT and FQDESV (reference sequence). The length of the CDR3 is 13 residues. Trimming cost V 5 bases and J 9 bases; bases outside gene matches: 4. This CDR3 is CASSPGQGGIQYF. DNA of the CDR3: TGTGCCAGCAGCCCCGGACAGGGGGGCATTCAGTACTTC.

The chain employs TRBV7-9 and TRBJ1-2, with D uncertain. There are 12 residues in the CDR3. Between the trimmed V and J ends, which lost 1 base and 8 bases, there was a span of 8 bases. The germline CDR1 and CDR2 sequences are SEHNR and FQNEAQ (reference sequence). This CDR3 reads CASSLEHSGYTF. Written as DNA, the CDR3 is TGTGCCAGCAGCTTAGAACACAGCGGCTACACCTTC.

This chain connects TRBV10-1 to TRBJ2-2; 11 nucleotides agree with TRBD2. Germline V lookup: CDR1 WNHNN, CDR2 SYGVQD (reference sequence). This CDR3 region has 17 residues. V shed 4 bases, J shed 4 bases, and the junction held 8 bases outside the gene matches. The CDR3 DNA follows: TGCGCCAGCAGTGGGGCTAGCGGGGGGACGAGCACCGGGGAGCTGTTTTTT. Its translation: CASSGASGGTSTGELFF.

The genes are TRBV9 and TRBJ1-2, with 8 nucleotides matching TRBD1. The length of the CDR3 is 13 residues. The germline V gene has CDR1 SGDLS and CDR2 YYNGEE. Losses at the gene ends were 3 bases for V and 7 bases for J; bases not matched to a gene: 5. The CDR3 region has the DNA TGTGCCAGCAGCGGTCAGGGGGCGGTTGGCTACACCTTC. As protein: CASSGQGAVGYTF.

The chain has TRBV7-9 and TRBJ2-1, with D possibly TRBD2 on 5 matching bases. Germline loops: CDR1 SEHNR, CDR2 FQNEAQ (reference sequence). CDR3 length: 16 amino acids. V lost 1 base, J lost 5 bases, and 15 bases lay in between. CDR3 bases: TGTGCCAGCAGCTTAGTCGGGAAAGTAGGCAACAATGAGCAGTTCTTC. It specifies CASSLVGKVGNNEQFF.

The chain employs TRBV19 and TRBJ2-7; a possible D gene is TRBD2 (7 bases). V was pared by 0 bases and J by 0 bases, with 12 bases between. This CDR3 region has 16 residues. The germline gives CDR1 LNHDA, CDR2 SQIVND (reference sequence). Written as DNA, the CDR3 is TGTGCCAGTAGTATAGACGGCGGGGGCCACTCCTACGAGCAGTACTTC. It specifies CASSIDGGGHSYEQYF.

Worth noting for this clone: At one boundary the junction diverges from the germline segment, which might be a read error. The rearrangement joins TRBV6-5 to TRBJ1-6; D is perhaps TRBD1 (5 bases). This CDR3 contains 14 residues. Per the germline V gene, CDR1 is MNHEY and CDR2 is SVGAGI. The CDR3 loop is CASSRDSFNSPLHF. CDR3 bases: TGTGCCAGCAGTAGGGACTCCTTTAATTCACCCCTCCACTTT.

The V and J genes are TRBV5-6 and TRBJ2-7, with D perhaps matching TRBD1 (6 bases). CDR3 length: 13 residues. Germline values: CDR1 SGHDT, CDR2 YYEEEE. V was pared by 2 bases and J by 5 bases, with 11 bases between. Here the CDR3 reads CASSFGRGNEQYF. Written as DNA, the CDR3 is TGTGCCAGCAGCTTCGGCAGGGGAAACGAGCAGTACTTC.

The J gene is TRBJ1-5, the V gene TRBV19; TRBD1 agrees at 9 bases. This CDR3 comprises 15 residues. CDR1 LNHDA and CDR2 SQIVND come from the germline V gene (reference sequence). Trimming cost V 5 bases and J 11 bases; bases outside gene matches: 13. CDR3 protein: CASSPRPGTGLAQHF. The CDR3 nucleotides are TGTGCCAGTAGTCCGCGTCCCGGGACAGGGTTGGCCCAGCATTTT.

In DNA, the CDR3 is TGTGCCAGCAAGGGGAGCGTTCAGAACACCGGGGAGCTGTTTTTT. Translating gives CASKGSVQNTGELFF. The genes are TRBV27 and TRBJ2-2; tentatively, D is TRBD1 or TRBD2 (5 bases each). CDR3 length equals 15 residues. V lost 7 bases, J lost 1 base, and 13 bases lay in between. Germline V gene sequence: CDR1 MNHEY, CDR2 SMNVEV (reference sequence).

This chain connects TRBV19 to TRBJ2-7; TRBD2 matches at 8 bases. The germline CDR1 and CDR2 sequences are LNHDA and SQIVND (reference sequence). V lost 6 bases to trimming and J lost 2 bases; unmatched junction nucleotides: 9. This CDR3 has 15 residues. The CDR3 bases are TGTGCCAGTAGCACTATTAGCGGGGAGACCTACGAGCAGTACTTC. This codes for CASSTISGETYEQYF.

The chain links TRBV10-3 to TRBJ1-5; no reliable D call. This CDR3 is built from 12 residues. V shed 1 base and J shed 5 bases, with 3 bases lying between them. Per the germline V gene, CDR1 is ENHRY and CDR2 is SYGVKD. In DNA, the CDR3 is TGTGCCATCAGTGAGTGGGATCAGCCCCAGCATTTT. Translated: CAISEWDQPQHF.

CDR3 nucleotides: TGTGCCAGCAGCCAAGACCTAGCGGTGGATACGCAGTATTTT. Encoded protein: CASSQDLAVDTQYF. The J gene is TRBJ2-3, the V gene TRBV4-2; 7 bases match TRBD2. The germline CDR1 and CDR2 sequences are LGHNA and YNFKEQ. V gave up 0 bases and J gave up 6 bases; unmatched junction bases: 3. The CDR3 loop spans 14 amino acids.

This clone was detected once. The chain employs TRBV7-9 and TRBJ1-3, with TRBD1 as a possible D gene (5 bases). Germline V gene sequence: CDR1 SEHNR, CDR2 FQNEAQ (reference sequence). Trimming removed 2 bases from V and 2 bases from J, with 13 bases in between. The CDR3 covers 16 residues. The CDR3 DNA reads TGTGCCAGCAGCTTATCGCCCGGCAGGGCTGGAAACACCATATATTTT. It specifies CASSLSPGRAGNTIYF.